This is a list of T cell receptor beta chains from one sample in a study of lymphopenia after photon versus proton radiotherapy. Profiled with immunoSEQ multiplex PCR; TCRdb holds only in-frame clones, not every one. The sample lists 10,000 to 15,000 clones; around 89% were seen once. The sample here was peripheral blood, taken from a patient treated with proton-based radiotherapy. The receptor set was obtained from a man between 60 and 75 years old with pancreatic cancer. Both conserved end residues are part of each CDR3. The order of the fields is V gene, D gene, clone size, J gene, CDR3 DNA, CDR3 protein. A D gene is named only where the DNA matches it firmly. Not all rows give a size; the values are once, few, many and, for expanded clones, a class.

>TRBV5-4|TRBD2|once|TRBJ2-3
TGTGCCAGCAGCTTGGAGGCGGGAGTAGGAACAGATACGCAGTATTTT
CASSLEAGVGTDTQYF
>TRBV5-1|-|once|TRBJ2-1
TGCGCCAGCAGCGAAGGCTACCGCCGGGTGAAGGAGCAGTTCTTC
CASSEGYRRVKEQFF
>TRBV27|-|-|TRBJ1-1
TGTGCCAGCAGTTATCAGGGCGTAGGTGGGACTGAAGCTTTCTTT
CASSYQGVGGTEAFF
>TRBV7-3|-|once|TRBJ1-2
TGTGCCAGCAGCATGGGACAAACTAACTATGGCTACACCTTC
CASSMGQTNYGYTF
>TRBV28|TRBD2|-|TRBJ2-7
TGTGCCAGCAGCCTACCGGGGGGGGGCGGATACGAGCAGTACTTC
CASSLPGGGGYEQYF
>TRBV28|TRBD2|-|TRBJ2-7
TGTGCCAGCACCTCTACCGGGACTAGCGGGAGACTCAGCTCCTACGAGCAGTACTTC
CASTSTGTSGRLSSYEQYF
>TRBV11-3|-|-|TRBJ2-2
TGTGCCAGCAGCCCTTCGGGAGTTGGCGGGGAGCTGTTTTTT
CASSPSGVGGELFF
>TRBV18|-|-|TRBJ2-1
TGTGCCAGCTCACCTACGCGGTACAATGAGCAGTTCTTC
CASSPTRYNEQFF
>TRBV10-1|-|-|TRBJ2-2
TGCGCCAGCAGCCGCTCGGAGAAGAACACCGGGGAGCTGTTTTTT
CASSRSEKNTGELFF
>TRBV10-1|TRBD1|once|TRBJ2-3
TGCGCCAGCAGTGAGAGGACAGGACCTCAAGATACGCAGTATTTT
CASSERTGPQDTQYF
>TRBV6-5|TRBD1|-|TRBJ2-7
TGTGCCAGCAGTGCTCCGGGACAGGGCTACGAGCAGTACTTC
CASSAPGQGYEQYF
>TRBV11-3|TRBD1|few|TRBJ1-3
TGTGCCAGCAGCCCCGGACAGGGGCCTGGAAACACCATATATTTT
CASSPGQGPGNTIYF
>TRBV11-2|-|-|TRBJ2-1
TGTGCCAGCAGCTTGGGCCAGCCCTCAAGGTACAATGAGCAGTTCTTC
CASSLGQPSRYNEQFF
>TRBV30|TRBD1|-|TRBJ1-2
TGTGCCGGTCATAGGGACAGTAACTCTGGCTACACCTTC
CAGHRDSNSGYTF
>TRBV15|-|-|TRBJ1-6
TGTGCCACCAGCAGAGGGGGTACCGATTCACCCCTCCACTTT
CATSRGGTDSPLHF
>TRBV5-6|-|-|TRBJ2-1
TGTGCCAGCAGCCCATTAACCCTCGGAGTTAAGTTCTTC
CASSPLTLGVKFF
>TRBV28|-|-|TRBJ1-5
TGTGCCAGCAGTTTTCTAGCCAGCCTTTCCCAGCATTTT
CASSFLASLSQHF
>TRBV18|-|-|TRBJ2-3
TGTGCCAGCTCAGACACAGATACGCAGTATTTT
CASSDTDTQYF
>TRBV6-5|TRBD1|-|TRBJ1-5
TGTGCCAGCAGACGTACAGGGGGAAGAAATCAGCCCCAGCATTTT
CASRRTGGRNQPQHF
>TRBV27|-|-|TRBJ1-4
TGTGCCAGCAGGTCCATTTCAGGGGCAACTAATGAAAAACTGTTTTTT
CASRSISGATNEKLFF
>TRBV28|TRBD1|-|TRBJ2-5
TGTGCCAGCAGTTCAACAGGGGGCCGGGAGACCCAGTACTTC
CASSSTGGRETQYF
>TRBV27|-|-|TRBJ2-3
TGTGCCAGCAGTTTTTCCCGGACCTCGACAGATACGCAGTATTTT
CASSFSRTSTDTQYF